The 12 T cell receptor beta chains below all came from one sample that was sequenced in a study of OX40 agonist ivuxolimab in advanced cancers. Method: immunoSEQ multiplex PCR; TCRdb's copy keeps in-frame clones and lacks some. The table has 98,000 or so clones, about 88% seen once. The source material was CD4+ or CD8+ T cells sorted from blood, sampled in a trial of the OX40 agonist ivuxolimab. The origin of the receptors is an adult with an advanced solid tumor such as melanoma, head and neck, liver or kidney cancer.

V is TRBV9 and J is TRBJ2-7; no definite D call. Germline values: CDR1 SGDLS, CDR2 YYNGEE. The CDR3 runs 11 residues. Deletions cut 0 bases from V and 3 bases from J, with 1 base between. The CDR3 nucleotides are TGTGCCAGCAGCGTAGTCTACGAGCAGTACTTC. Translated, it gives CASSVVYEQYF. Together with reference TRBV9 and TRBJ2-7, the CDR3 gives the full variable domain: DSGVTQTPKHLITATGQRVTLRCSPRSGDLSVYWYQQSLDQGLQFLIQYYNGEERAKGNILERFSAQQFPDLHSELNLSSLELGDSALYFCASSVVYEQYFGPGTRLTVT.

The CDR3 is CASSYNVGPRTEAFF. The CDR3 bases are TGTGCCAGCAGTTACAATGTCGGACCGAGGACTGAAGCTTTCTTT. This rearrangement joins TRBV6-5 to TRBJ1-1; D gene unclear. The CDR3 covers 15 residues. V was clipped by 2 bases and J by 5 bases, with 15 bases between them. Germline loops: CDR1 MNHEY, CDR2 SVGAGI.

As regards this clone: This sample includes further DNA sequences coding for the same CDR3. This sequence joins TRBV19 and TRBJ1-5; no clear D. Trimming removed 4 bases from V and 7 bases from J, with 11 bases in between. CDR1 is LNHDA and CDR2 is SQIVND in the germline V gene (reference sequence). The CDR3 length is 13 residues. CDR3 in DNA: TGTGCCAGTAGTAGGGGTCTTGGCCAGCCCCAGCATTTT. Its protein product is CASSRGLGQPQHF. Full variable domain (remainder filled in from reference TRBV19 and TRBJ1-5): DGGITQSPKYLFRKEGQNVTLSCEQNLNHDAMYWYRQDPGQGLRLIYYSQIVNDFQKGDIAEGYSVSREKKESFPLTVTSAQKNPTAFYLCASSRGLGQPQHFGDGTRLSIL.

The chain couples TRBV30 to TRBJ1-4; D might be TRBD1 (5 bases). Germline assignment: CDR1 GTSNPN and CDR2 SVGIG (reference sequence). This CDR3 has 14 amino acids. Trimming took 2 bases from V and 5 from J, leaving 12 bases between them. CDR3 DNA sequence: TGTGCCTGGAGTACGGGACCCTGGAATGAAAAACTGTTTTTT. Translating it yields CAWSTGPWNEKLFF.

This chain uses TRBV29-1 with TRBJ2-7, with 10 bases lining up with TRBD1. With 5 bases clipped from V and 5 bases from J, the junction kept 6 bases outside the gene matches. CDR1 SQVTM and CDR2 ANQGSEA come from the germline V gene. The CDR3 is made up of 13 amino acids. In nucleotides, the CDR3 is TGCAGCGTTTCCGGGACAGGGGCCCACGAGCAGTACTTC. Its translation is CSVSGTGAHEQYF.

The chain is built from TRBV9 and TRBJ1-1; TRBD1 might be the D (6 bases). The CDR3 is 12 residues long. Germline CDR1 and CDR2: SGDLS and YYNGEE. Trimming removed 0 bases at V and 13 bases at J, with 13 bases between. The CDR3 loop reads CASSVEEGDRFF. In DNA, the CDR3 is TGTGCCAGCAGCGTAGAGGAGGGGGATCGTTTCTTT.

The chain is built from TRBV5-5 and TRBJ2-7; D is perhaps TRBD1 or TRBD2 (6 bases each). The CDR3 length is 20 residues. Trimming left V 0 bases short and J 2 bases short, with 27 bases between. The germline CDR1 and CDR2 sequences are SGHKS and YYEKEE (reference sequence). In DNA form, the CDR3 reads TGTGCCAGCAGCTTGGGGGCCGGGGGACACCTCCGCGTATTGGCCTACGAGCAGTACTTC. Translation gives CASSLGAGGHLRVLAYEQYF.

V is TRBV7-3 and J is TRBJ2-2; possibly TRBD2 for D (6 bases). V shed 3 bases and J shed 0 bases, with 11 bases lying between them. Per the germline V gene, CDR1 is SGHTA and CDR2 is FQGTGA. The CDR3 runs to 16 residues. CDR3 protein: CASSFLRGSNTGELFF. Here the CDR3 DNA reads TGTGCCAGCAGCTTCCTACGGGGGTCGAACACCGGGGAGCTGTTTTTT.

The chain uses TRBV7-3 and TRBJ2-6, with D unclear. Trimming took off 1 base at V and 2 bases at J, with 9 bases between the two ends. Germline CDR1 reads SGHTA; CDR2 reads FQGTGA. This CDR3 contains 16 residues. This CDR3 is CASSLSFVAGANVLTF. The CDR3 DNA reads as TGTGCCAGCAGCTTAAGTTTCGTGGCTGGGGCCAACGTCCTGACTTTC.

The chain carries TRBV21-1 and TRBJ1-5. TRBV21-1 is assigned pseudogene status. The CDR3 extends over 15 amino acids. CDR3 residues: CASSRTRARNQPQHF. CDR3 DNA: TGTGCCAGCAGTCGGACCCGGGCCCGCAATCAGCCCCAGCATTTT.

The chain employs TRBV5-4 and TRBJ2-7, with TRBD1 identical over 9 bases. The germline V gene has CDR1 SGHNT and CDR2 YYREEE (reference sequence). Trimming took 3 bases from V and 6 from J; bases not matched to a gene: 10. CDR3 length: 15 residues. Here the CDR3 reads CASSSPGQGVREQYF. The CDR3 region has the DNA TGTGCCAGCAGCTCACCGGGACAGGGAGTCCGCGAGCAGTACTTC.

The rearrangement links TRBV19 to TRBJ1-4; TRBD1 is a possible D gene (5 bases). V gave up 3 bases and J gave up 2 bases, with 13 bases separating them. This CDR3 has 16 amino acids. Germline lookup yields CDR1 LNHDA and CDR2 SQIVND (reference sequence). The CDR3 DNA is TGTGCCAGTAGTATCTTGCAGGGACTTACTAATGAAAAACTGTTTTTT. It translates to CASSILQGLTNEKLFF.